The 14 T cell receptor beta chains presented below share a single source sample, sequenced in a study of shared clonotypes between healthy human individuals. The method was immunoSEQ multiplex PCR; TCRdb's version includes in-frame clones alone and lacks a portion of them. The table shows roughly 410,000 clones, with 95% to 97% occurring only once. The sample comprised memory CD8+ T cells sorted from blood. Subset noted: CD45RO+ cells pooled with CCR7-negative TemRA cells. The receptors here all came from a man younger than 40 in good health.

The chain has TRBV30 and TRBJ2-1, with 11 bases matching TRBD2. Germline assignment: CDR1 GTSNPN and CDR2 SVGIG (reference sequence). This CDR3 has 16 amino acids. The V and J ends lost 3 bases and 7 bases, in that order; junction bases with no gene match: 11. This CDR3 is CAWSVDLAGGRNEQFF. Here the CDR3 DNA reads TGTGCCTGGAGCGTCGACCTAGCGGGAGGTAGAAATGAGCAGTTCTTC.

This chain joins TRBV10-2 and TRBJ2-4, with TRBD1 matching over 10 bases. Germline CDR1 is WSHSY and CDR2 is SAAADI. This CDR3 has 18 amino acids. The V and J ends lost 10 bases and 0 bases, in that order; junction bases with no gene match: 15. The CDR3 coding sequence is TGCGCCACTACCCCGGGACAGGGGCCGTATTTAGCCAAAAACATTCAGTACTTC. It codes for CATTPGQGPYLAKNIQYF.

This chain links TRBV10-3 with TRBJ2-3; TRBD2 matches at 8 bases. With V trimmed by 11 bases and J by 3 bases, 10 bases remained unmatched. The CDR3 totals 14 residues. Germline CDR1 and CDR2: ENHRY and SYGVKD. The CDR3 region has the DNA TGTGCCTCCGGAGCGGGGGCGGGGACAGATACGCAGTATTTT. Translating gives CASGAGAGTDTQYF.

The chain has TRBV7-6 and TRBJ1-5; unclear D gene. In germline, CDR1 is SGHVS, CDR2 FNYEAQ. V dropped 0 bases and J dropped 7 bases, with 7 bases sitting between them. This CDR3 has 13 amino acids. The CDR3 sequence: CASSLASGQPQHF. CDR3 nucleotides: TGTGCCAGCAGCTTAGCCTCGGGACAGCCCCAGCATTTT. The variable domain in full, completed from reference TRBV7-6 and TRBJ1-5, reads GAGVSQSPRYKVTKRGQDVALRCDPISGHVSLYWYRQALGQGPEFLTYFNYEAQQDKSGLPNDRFSAERPEGSISTLTIQRTEQRDSAMYRCASSLASGQPQHFGDGTRLSIL.

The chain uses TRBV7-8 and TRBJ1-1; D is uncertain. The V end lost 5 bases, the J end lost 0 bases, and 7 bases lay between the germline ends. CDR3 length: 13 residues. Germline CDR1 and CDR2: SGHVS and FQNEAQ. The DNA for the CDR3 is TGTGCCAGCAGCACCCGACTGAACACTGAAGCTTTCTTT. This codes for CASSTRLNTEAFF.

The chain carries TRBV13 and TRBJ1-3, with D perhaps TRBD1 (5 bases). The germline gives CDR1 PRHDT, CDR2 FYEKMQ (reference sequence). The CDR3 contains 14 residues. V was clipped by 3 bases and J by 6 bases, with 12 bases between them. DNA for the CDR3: TGTGCCAGCAGCTTCGGCAGGGTAGCAAACACCATATATTTT. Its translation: CASSFGRVANTIYF.

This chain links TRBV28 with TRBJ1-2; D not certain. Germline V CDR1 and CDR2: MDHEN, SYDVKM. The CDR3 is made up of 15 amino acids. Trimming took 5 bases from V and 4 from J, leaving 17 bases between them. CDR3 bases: TGTGCCAGCAGTACCCCGACCGCCTTCCTCTATGGCTACACCTTC. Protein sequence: CASSTPTAFLYGYTF.

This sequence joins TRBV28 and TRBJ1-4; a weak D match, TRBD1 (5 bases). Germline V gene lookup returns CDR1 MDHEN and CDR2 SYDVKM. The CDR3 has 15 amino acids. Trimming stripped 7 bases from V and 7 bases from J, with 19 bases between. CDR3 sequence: CASTTGGFDPEKLFF. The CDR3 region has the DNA TGTGCCAGCACCACCGGGGGATTCGACCCTGAAAAACTGTTTTTT.

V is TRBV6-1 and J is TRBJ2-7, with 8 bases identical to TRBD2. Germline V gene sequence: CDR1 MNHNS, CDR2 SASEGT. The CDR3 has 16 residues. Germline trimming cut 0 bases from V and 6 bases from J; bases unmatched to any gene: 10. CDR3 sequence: CASSEAQKAGVGEQYF. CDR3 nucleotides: TGTGCCAGCAGTGAAGCGCAGAAAGCGGGAGTCGGCGAGCAGTACTTC.

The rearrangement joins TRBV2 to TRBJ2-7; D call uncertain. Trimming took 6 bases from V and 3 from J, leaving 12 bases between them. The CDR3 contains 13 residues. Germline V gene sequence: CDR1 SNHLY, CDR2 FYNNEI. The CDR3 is CASRGIEFYEQYF. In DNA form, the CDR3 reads TGTGCCAGCAGGGGGATTGAGTTCTACGAGCAGTACTTC.

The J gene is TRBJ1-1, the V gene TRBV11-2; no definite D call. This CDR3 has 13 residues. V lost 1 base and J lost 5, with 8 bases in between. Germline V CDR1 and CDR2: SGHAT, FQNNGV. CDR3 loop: CASSLGRGTEAFF. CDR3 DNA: TGTGCCAGCAGCTTAGGCCGAGGAACTGAAGCTTTCTTT.

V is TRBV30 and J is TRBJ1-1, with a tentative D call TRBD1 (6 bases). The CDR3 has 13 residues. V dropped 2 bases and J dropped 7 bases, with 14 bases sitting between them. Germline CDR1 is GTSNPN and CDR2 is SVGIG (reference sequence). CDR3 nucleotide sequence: TGTGCCTGGAGTTTCGGGGGGGCGGGTGAAGCTTTCTTT. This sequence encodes CAWSFGGAGEAFF.

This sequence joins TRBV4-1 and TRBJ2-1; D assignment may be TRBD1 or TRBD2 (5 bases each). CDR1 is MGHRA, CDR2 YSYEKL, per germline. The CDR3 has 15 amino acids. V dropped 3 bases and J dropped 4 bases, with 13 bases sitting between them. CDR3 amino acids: CASSHPGTLYNEQFF. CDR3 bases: TGCGCCAGCAGCCACCCCGGGACCCTATACAATGAGCAGTTCTTC.

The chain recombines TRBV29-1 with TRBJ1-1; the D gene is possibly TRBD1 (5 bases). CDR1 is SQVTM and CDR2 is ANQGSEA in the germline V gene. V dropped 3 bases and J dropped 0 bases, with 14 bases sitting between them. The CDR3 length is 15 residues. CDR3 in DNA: TGCAGCGTTGACGGGACCGACTATATGAACACTGAAGCTTTCTTT. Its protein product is CSVDGTDYMNTEAFF.